This entry lists 31 T cell receptor beta chains sequenced from one sample in a study of OX40 agonist ivuxolimab in advanced cancers. Only in-frame clones appear in the TCRdb table, and some are missing; sequencing was by immunoSEQ multiplex PCR. The sample has tens of thousands of clones; roughly nine tenths are singletons. Specimen: CD4+ or CD8+ T cells sorted from blood, collected in a trial of the OX40 agonist ivuxolimab. The receptor source for this set is an adult with an advanced solid tumor such as melanoma, head and neck, liver or kidney cancer.

V usage is TRBV6-1 and J usage is TRBJ1-2, with D perhaps matching TRBD1 (6 bases). Trimming removed 4 bases from V and 0 bases from J, with 12 bases in between. Germline CDR1 MNHNS, CDR2 SASEGT. CDR3 length: 15 amino acids. This chain's CDR3 is CASSAHREANYGYTF. The CDR3 coding sequence is TGTGCCAGCAGTGCACACAGGGAAGCTAACTATGGCTACACCTTC.

This clone showed up just once. The rearrangement joins TRBV5-5 to TRBJ2-7; D unresolved. The CDR3 sequence is 12 residues long. Trimming took 2 bases from V and 0 from J, leaving 3 bases between them. The germline V gene encodes CDR1 SGHKS and CDR2 YYEKEE (reference sequence). CDR3 in amino acids: CASSFYSYEQYF. In nucleotides, the CDR3 is TGTGCCAGCAGCTTTTACTCCTACGAGCAGTACTTC.

V usage is TRBV19 and J usage is TRBJ2-5, with 13 bases fitting TRBD2. Trimming removed 8 bases from V and 1 base from J; junction bases left unmatched: 13. The CDR3 has 18 amino acids. The V gene's germline CDR1 is LNHDA and CDR2 SQIVND (reference sequence). CDR3 region: CASARAPTSGGAQETQYF. CDR3 nucleotide sequence: TGTGCCAGTGCCCGCGCCCCTACTAGCGGGGGGGCCCAAGAGACCCAGTACTTC.

With respect to this clone: This same CDR3 is encoded by further DNA sequences in the sample. The chain joins TRBV19 to TRBJ1-2, with D possibly being TRBD1 (6 bases). V was pared by 3 bases and J by 4 bases, with 9 bases between. The CDR3 has 13 residues. The germline CDR1 and CDR2 sequences are LNHDA and SQIVND (reference sequence). The CDR3 bases are TGTGCCAGTAGTATCGGACAGTTCTATGGCTACACCTTC. Its translation: CASSIGQFYGYTF.

This clone was counted only a few times. The V and J genes are TRBV5-1 and TRBJ1-2, with 10 positions matching TRBD1. The junction had 10 bases not matched to a gene; V was cut back by 4 bases and J by 7 bases. Germline-derived CDR1 and CDR2 are SGHRS and YFSETQ. This CDR3 contains 15 residues. The CDR3 region is CASSRTGTGALGYTF. DNA for the CDR3: TGCGCCAGCAGCCGGACCGGGACAGGGGCACTTGGCTACACCTTC.

The chain is built from TRBV2 and TRBJ2-5; the match to TRBD2 covers 10 bases. Germline V CDR1 and CDR2: SNHLY, FYNNEI. V lost 5 bases to trimming and J lost 5 bases; unmatched junction nucleotides: 8. The CDR3 is 15 residues long. In DNA form, the CDR3 reads TGTGCCAGCAGTACTAGCGGGGTAAGGCAGGAGACCCAGTACTTC. Protein product: CASSTSGVRQETQYF.

CDR3 DNA sequence: TGTGCCAGCAGCTTGCTATCGGGAGGGCCCAGGGGCTACACCTTC. It encodes CASSLLSGGPRGYTF. This chain uses TRBV5-4 with TRBJ1-2; D uncertain. The germline gives CDR1 SGHNT, CDR2 YYREEE (reference sequence). Trimming removed 1 base at V and 8 bases at J, with 18 bases between. CDR3 length: 15 residues.

The chain recombines TRBV25-1 with TRBJ2-1, with D tentatively TRBD1 or TRBD2 (5 bases each). V gave up 2 bases and J gave up 6 bases, with 20 bases separating them. The CDR3 totals 17 residues. From germline, CDR1 is MGHDK and CDR2 SYGVNS. DNA of the CDR3: TGTGCCAGCAGTGAAGGTGCCGGGGCAGGGAGACCCAATGAGCAGTTCTTC. This codes for CASSEGAGAGRPNEQFF. Filled out from reference TRBV25-1 and TRBJ2-1, the complete variable domain reads EADIYQTPRYLVIGTGKKITLECSQTMGHDKMYWYQQDPGMELHLIHYSYGVNSTEKGDLSSESTVSRIRTEHFPLTLESARPSHTSQYLCASSEGAGAGRPNEQFFGPGTRLTVL.

The chain couples TRBV29-1 to TRBJ1-5, with D uncertain. Trimming left V 6 bases short and J 5 bases short, with 14 bases between. The germline V gene encodes CDR1 SQVTM and CDR2 ANQGSEA. The CDR3 is made up of 13 amino acids. The CDR3 nucleotides read TGCAGCGTAAGACAAACCACTGATCAGCCCCAGCATTTT. Encoded protein: CSVRQTTDQPQHF.

The chain carries TRBV11-2 and TRBJ2-1; TRBD2 agrees at 14 bases. The CDR3 sequence is 17 residues long. Germline CDR1 SGHAT, CDR2 FQNNGV. J lost 5 bases, V lost 1 base, and 4 bases had no gene match. The CDR3 DNA follows: TGTGCCAGCAGCTTAGTGGGACTAGCGGGAGTCAACAATGAGCAGTTCTTC. Protein: CASSLVGLAGVNNEQFF.

The rearrangement links TRBV6-5 to TRBJ2-7; 7 positions agree with TRBD2. This CDR3 contains 15 residues. CDR1 MNHEY and CDR2 SVGAGI come from the germline V gene. Unmatched junction bases numbered 9, after V lost 5 bases and J lost 2 bases. CDR3: CASSPLEGGPYEQYF. The CDR3 DNA sequence: TGTGCCAGCAGTCCCCTCGAGGGAGGGCCCTACGAGCAGTACTTC.

The V gene is TRBV9, the J gene TRBJ2-1; 13 positions agree with TRBD2. This CDR3 region has 13 residues. The junction had 5 bases not matched to a gene; V was cut back by 4 bases and J by 13 bases. Germline V gene data show CDR1 as SGDLS and CDR2 as YYNGEE. The CDR3, as DNA: TGTGCCAGCAGCTCCTGGACTAGCGGGAGTCAGTTCTTC. Protein: CASSSWTSGSQFF. The entire variable domain, with the rest obtained from reference TRBV9 and TRBJ2-1, is as follows: DSGVTQTPKHLITATGQRVTLRCSPRSGDLSVYWYQQSLDQGLQFLIQYYNGEERAKGNILERFSAQQFPDLHSELNLSSLELGDSALYFCASSSWTSGSQFFGPGTRLTVL.

V and J are TRBV25-1 and TRBJ1-5; 7 bases are a match to TRBD1. CDR1 is MGHDK and CDR2 is SYGVNS in the germline V gene. The CDR3 consists of 16 residues. With V trimmed by 5 bases and J by 1 base, 8 bases remained unmatched. The CDR3 nucleotides are TGTGCCAGCAGTAAATCAGGGGGGGCAAGCAATCAGCCCCAGCATTTT. This codes for CASSKSGGASNQPQHF.

The chain couples TRBV11-1 to TRBJ2-7; D unresolved. Germline loops: CDR1 SGHAT, CDR2 FQDESV (reference sequence). The germline V and J ends were trimmed by 5 bases and 3 bases, with 17 bases remaining between them. The CDR3 is 15 amino acids. This chain's CDR3 is CASSPSGGIIYEQYF. The CDR3 bases are TGTGCCAGCAGCCCCTCCGGCGGTATTATCTACGAGCAGTACTTC.

The chain joins TRBV6-1 to TRBJ2-3; possibly TRBD1 for D (5 bases). Germline CDR1 and CDR2: MNHNS and SASEGT. Trimming stripped 2 bases from V and 1 base from J, with 13 bases between. CDR3 size: 16 residues. This chain's CDR3 is CASSELGAPRTDTQYF. The CDR3 DNA follows: TGTGCCAGCAGTGAATTAGGGGCCCCCCGCACAGATACGCAGTATTTT.

The CDR3 bases are TGTGCCAGCAGTTTTTTTACAGGGGGGTTCAATCAGCCCCAGCATTTT. This gives the protein CASSFFTGGFNQPQHF. The genes are TRBV28 and TRBJ1-5; TRBD1 agrees at 8 bases. The V segment lost 3 bases and the J segment 3 bases; nucleotides outside the gene matches: 7. Per germline, CDR1 MDHEN and CDR2 SYDVKM. The CDR3 is made up of 16 amino acids.

The table lists this clone with a count of one. CDR3 DNA: TGTGCCAGTAGGCTAAAGACAGGGGATAGCAATCAGCCCCAGCATTTT. This sequence encodes CASRLKTGDSNQPQHF. The rearrangement links TRBV19 to TRBJ1-5, with TRBD1 identical over 8 bases. CDR1 and CDR2 from the germline V gene are LNHDA and SQIVND (reference sequence). CDR3 length: 16 amino acids. J gave up 0 bases and V 6 bases, and 7 bases lay outside the gene matches.

This clone has only one observation. V gene TRBV21-1 combines with J gene TRBJ2-5; the table calls TRBD2, which could not be checked here. TRBV21-1 is a listed pseudogene. The CDR3 has 15 residues. CDR3 region: CASSHRGGREWTQYF. Here the CDR3 DNA reads TGTGCCAGCAGCCATCGTGGGGGGAGGGAATGGACCCAGTACTTC.

The chain couples TRBV2 to TRBJ1-2, with 9 bases lining up with TRBD1. Germline V gene data show CDR1 as SNHLY and CDR2 as FYNNEI. The trim removed 5 bases at V and 4 bases at J, leaving 8 bases unmatched. This CDR3 is 15 amino acids long. The CDR3 is CASSTGGGVGYGYTF. In DNA, the CDR3 is TGTGCCAGCAGTACAGGGGGCGGGGTGGGCTATGGCTACACCTTC.

Regarding this clone: Sequence at one end of the junction differs from germline and may be a read error. The chain is built from TRBV7-9 and TRBJ2-1, with a possible D match to TRBD2 (7 bases). Germline CDR1 SEHNR, CDR2 FQNEAQ (reference sequence). The CDR3 sequence is 15 residues long. The CDR3 DNA sequence: TGTGCCAGCAGCTTCTCTGGTGGGAGGGGGTGGAAAGGGATCTTC. Its translation is CASSFSGGRGWKGIF.

Here the CDR3 DNA reads TGCGCCAGCAGCTTGCAGCTGAACAATGAGCAGTTCTTC. This sequence encodes CASSLQLNNEQFF. This sequence joins TRBV5-1 and TRBJ2-1; D gene ambiguous. V dropped 1 base and J dropped 5 bases, with 7 bases sitting between them. The CDR3 is made up of 13 amino acids. CDR1 is SGHRS and CDR2 is YFSETQ in the germline V gene.

This clone appeared a single time. The chain couples TRBV19 to TRBJ1-5, with unresolved D. The V gene lost 4 bases and the J gene lost 9 bases, with 16 bases spanning the gap. Germline assignment: CDR1 LNHDA and CDR2 SQIVND (reference sequence). The CDR3 covers 14 residues. In nucleotides, the CDR3 is TGTGCCAGTAGTAAAGACACACGGGCAAGGCCCCAGCATTTT. Its translation is CASSKDTRARPQHF.

This chain joins TRBV29-1 and TRBJ2-7; 8 bases map to TRBD2. V lost 7 bases, J lost 5 bases, and 10 bases stayed unmatched. Germline-derived CDR1 and CDR2 are SQVTM and ANQGSEA. The CDR3 is 13 amino acids. The DNA of the CDR3 is TGCAGCGCCTGGGGACTAGGAGGGAACGAGCAGTACTTC. Translating it yields CSAWGLGGNEQYF.

J is TRBJ1-3 and V is TRBV6-5; D uncertain. The ends were cut back, 8 bases at V and 2 bases at J, with 10 bases in the middle. CDR3 length equals 13 residues. The germline V gene encodes CDR1 MNHEY and CDR2 SVGAGI. Here the CDR3 DNA reads TGTGCCAGCTTTCCGGAGGCTGGAAACACCATATATTTT. As protein: CASFPEAGNTIYF.

This clone was counted a single time. The chain carries TRBV5-1 and TRBJ1-5; unclear D gene. The CDR3 has 15 amino acids. With 2 bases removed from V and 2 bases from J, the gap between germline ends came to 11 bases. CDR1 is SGHRS and CDR2 is YFSETQ in the germline V gene. The CDR3 spells CASSLGPGGNQPQHF. CDR3 coding DNA: TGCGCCAGCAGCTTAGGCCCGGGTGGCAATCAGCCCCAGCATTTT. Filled out from reference TRBV5-1 and TRBJ1-5, the complete variable domain reads KAGVTQTPRYLIKTRGQQVTLSCSPISGHRSVSWYQQTPGQGLQFLFEYFSETQRNKGNFPGRFSGRQFSNSRSEMNVSTLELGDSALYLCASSLGPGGNQPQHFGDGTRLSIL.

The chain has TRBV25-1 and TRBJ2-1; 9 nucleotides line up with TRBD2. This CDR3 region has 15 residues. The junction had 4 bases not matched to a gene; V was cut back by 2 bases and J by 5 bases. Germline-derived CDR1 and CDR2 are MGHDK and SYGVNS. The chain's CDR3 is CASSEGLARDNEQFF. The DNA of the CDR3 is TGTGCCAGCAGTGAAGGACTAGCGAGAGACAATGAGCAGTTCTTC. The full variable domain, with the rest looked up from reference TRBV25-1 and TRBJ2-1, is EADIYQTPRYLVIGTGKKITLECSQTMGHDKMYWYQQDPGMELHLIHYSYGVNSTEKGDLSSESTVSRIRTEHFPLTLESARPSHTSQYLCASSEGLARDNEQFFGPGTRLTVL.

As regards this clone: Within the sample, other DNA sequences also encode this same CDR3. This rearrangement joins TRBV19 to TRBJ1-1, with 7 bases identical to TRBD1. V lost 4 bases and J lost 3; bases outside the gene matches: 2. The CDR3 is 13 residues long. Germline V gives CDR1 LNHDA, CDR2 SQIVND (reference sequence). CDR3 sequence: CASSTDRDTEAFF. CDR3 nucleotides: TGTGCCAGTAGTACTGACAGGGACACTGAAGCTTTCTTT.

The rearrangement uses TRBV7-2 and TRBJ1-1; unclear D gene. The V gene's germline CDR1 is SGHTA and CDR2 FQGNSA. Trimming shortened V by 5 bases and J by 0 bases, and 10 bases separated the two germline ends. The CDR3 runs 14 residues. For the CDR3, the DNA is TGTGCCAGCAGCAAACAACTACTGAACACTGAAGCTTTCTTT. It specifies CASSKQLLNTEAFF.

This clone appeared a few times. The genes are TRBV4-2 and TRBJ2-3, with 8 bases fitting TRBD1. CDR1 and CDR2 (germline): LGHNA, YNFKEQ. The CDR3 consists of 16 residues. The ends lost 1 base at V and 0 bases at J; junction bases unmatched: 3. The CDR3 loop reads CASSQAGQGSTDTQYF. The CDR3 DNA reads as TGTGCCAGCAGCCAAGCTGGACAGGGAAGCACAGATACGCAGTATTTT.

This chain uses TRBV28 with TRBJ1-2; 8 bases align to TRBD1. The V gene's germline CDR1 is MDHEN and CDR2 SYDVKM. The CDR3 has 13 amino acids. Losses at the gene ends were 11 bases for V and 1 base for J; bases not matched to a gene: 6. The CDR3 reads CASWTGNNYGYTF. In nucleotides, the CDR3 is TGTGCCTCTTGGACAGGGAATAACTATGGCTACACCTTC.

This chain joins TRBV7-3 and TRBJ2-2; D unclear. The CDR3 totals 15 residues. Germline-derived CDR1 and CDR2 are SGHTA and FQGTGA. Trimming took off 5 bases at V and 6 bases at J, with 16 bases between the two ends. CDR3 protein: CASSPAPGSAGELFF. Here the CDR3 DNA reads TGTGCCAGCAGCCCCGCACCGGGTTCCGCCGGGGAGCTGTTTTTT.